One sample yielded the 32 T cell receptor beta chains listed below, sequenced in a study of blood T cell repertoires in COVID-19. Clones were read by immunoSEQ multiplex PCR, and TCRdb kept only the in-frame ones, dropping some. This table has around 100,000 clones, roughly 90% appearing once. Specimen: peripheral blood. Receptors originate from a woman between 55 and 75 years old with acute or convalescent COVID-19.

This rearrangement joins TRBV15 to TRBJ2-2; perhaps TRBD2 as D (6 bases). The germline V and J ends were trimmed by 2 bases and 4 bases, with 14 bases remaining between them. The CDR3 totals 16 residues. The V gene's germline CDR1 is LNHNV and CDR2 YYDKDF (reference sequence). CDR3 sequence (DNA): TGTGCCACCAGCAGACGCCTAGCGAGTATCACCGGGGAGCTGTTTTTT. Its protein is CATSRRLASITGELFF. Variable domain in full (rest from reference TRBV15 and TRBJ2-2): DAMVIQNPRYQVTQFGKPVTLSCSQTLNHNVMYWYQQKSSQAPKLLFHYYDKDFNNEADTPDNFQSRRPNTSFCFLDIRSPGLGDTAMYLCATSRRLASITGELFFGEGSRLTVL.

This clone was recorded a few times. This rearrangement joins TRBV3-1 (or the pseudogene TRBV3-2) to TRBJ2-2; D is possibly TRBD2 (6 bases). Germline CDR1 LGHDT, CDR2 YNNKEL (reference sequence). CDR3 length: 14 residues. The ends were cut back, 5 bases at V and 7 bases at J, with 14 bases in the middle. CDR3 bases: TGTGCCAGCAGCTGGGGAGGAGTTAACGGGGAGCTGTTTTTT. Protein sequence: CASSWGGVNGELFF.

This clone has a handful of counts. The junction departs from germline at one end; a sequencing error may be responsible. The chain carries TRBV5-1 and TRBJ2-5, with a weak D call TRBD2 (6 bases). Germline V lookup: CDR1 SGHRS, CDR2 YFSETQ. The CDR3 is made up of 13 amino acids. The CDR3 loop is CASSRDFSEAQYF. The CDR3 nucleotides are TGCGCCAGCAGCAGGGACTTCTCAGAGGCCCAGTACTTC.

V gene TRBV5-4 combines with J gene TRBJ2-3, with 9 bases aligning to TRBD2. The CDR3 runs 17 residues. J lost 1 base, V lost 3 bases, and 9 bases had no gene match. The germline V gene has CDR1 SGHNT and CDR2 YYREEE (reference sequence). The CDR3 DNA sequence: TGTGCCAGCAGCTATGGACTAGCGTCCCTGGGCACAGATACGCAGTATTTT. Translation: CASSYGLASLGTDTQYF.

V gene TRBV6-5 combines with J gene TRBJ1-1; 10 positions agree with TRBD1. J was trimmed by 11 bases and V by 7 bases; bases with no gene match: 13. The germline V gene has CDR1 MNHEY and CDR2 SVGAGI. This CDR3 contains 14 residues. The CDR3 DNA follows: TGTGCCAGCAACTACGGGGGGACAGGGGTTGAGGCTTTCTTT. This sequence encodes CASNYGGTGVEAFF.

This clone occurred once. This sequence joins TRBV11-2 and TRBJ2-7; TRBD2 might be the D (6 bases). The CDR3 totals 16 residues. In germline, CDR1 is SGHAT, CDR2 FQNNGV. Deletions cut 1 base from V and 4 bases from J, with 17 bases between. This CDR3 is CASSLGVLGRPYEQYV. In nucleotides, the CDR3 is TGTGCCAGCAGCTTAGGGGTGTTGGGGAGGCCATACGAGCAGTACGTC.

V usage is TRBV12-3 or TRBV12-4 and J usage is TRBJ2-3; D perhaps matches TRBD2 (5 bases). This CDR3 is built from 13 residues. V shed 7 bases and J shed 2 bases, with 10 bases lying between them. The CDR3 loop reads CASISGFTDTQYF. As DNA, the CDR3 is TGTGCCAGCATCTCGGGGTTCACAGATACGCAGTATTTT.

This clone was recorded only once. The J gene is TRBJ2-5, the V gene TRBV29-1; TRBD1 matches at 9 bases. The CDR3 is made up of 11 amino acids. Germline loops: CDR1 SQVTM, CDR2 ANQGSEA. V lost 3 bases to trimming and J lost 12 bases; unmatched junction nucleotides: 5. For the CDR3, the DNA is TGCAGCGTTGAGACCAGGGACAGGGAGTACTTC. It codes for CSVETRDREYF.

The chain uses TRBV15 and TRBJ2-7; 8 bases agree with TRBD1. The germline V gene encodes CDR1 LNHNV and CDR2 YYDKDF (reference sequence). The CDR3 contains 13 residues. The junction had 5 bases not matched to a gene; V was cut back by 5 bases and J by 5 bases. The CDR3 bases are TGTGCCACCAGCGTGAACAGGGGGAACGAGCAGTACTTC. Its protein is CATSVNRGNEQYF.

This clone showed up just once. The rearrangement joins TRBV4-2 to TRBJ2-1; TRBD2 aligns across 12 bases. The germline V gene encodes CDR1 LGHNA and CDR2 YNFKEQ. V trimming: 4 bases; J trimming: 2 bases; junction bases outside the gene matches: 3. The CDR3 has 16 residues. CDR3 region: CASSPRLAGAYNEQFF. CDR3 nucleotides: TGTGCCAGCAGCCCCAGACTAGCGGGAGCCTACAATGAGCAGTTCTTC.

As regards this clone: A junction end diverges from the germline sequence, so it may reflect a read error. The V gene is TRBV6-1, the J gene TRBJ1-2; D is ambiguous. Germline V gives CDR1 MNHNS, CDR2 SASEGT. This CDR3 is built from 13 residues. CDR3 amino acids: CASIEAQSYGYTF. The CDR3 bases are TGTGCCAGCATTGAAGCTCAGTCCTATGGCTACACCTTC.

The rearrangement links TRBV7-9 to TRBJ1-4, with 8 positions matching TRBD1. J lost 7 bases, V lost 5 bases, and 6 bases had no gene match. CDR1 is SEHNR and CDR2 is FQNEAQ in the germline V gene (reference sequence). The CDR3 sequence is 14 residues long. CDR3 loop: CASSLDRGVEKLFF. DNA of the CDR3: TGTGCCAGCAGCCTCGACAGGGGTGTTGAAAAACTGTTTTTT.

The V gene is TRBV19, the J gene TRBJ2-1; tentatively, D is TRBD1 (6 bases). Germline-derived CDR1 and CDR2 are LNHDA and SQIVND (reference sequence). V lost 4 bases to trimming and J lost 2 bases, with 12 bases between them. The CDR3 is 15 amino acids. The CDR3 region is CASSRDNQPYNEQFF. CDR3 sequence (DNA): TGTGCCAGTAGTAGGGACAACCAGCCCTACAATGAGCAGTTCTTC.

The gene calls are TRBV5-1 and TRBJ2-7; 10 bases are shared with TRBD1. The CDR3 spans 15 residues. Germline values: CDR1 SGHRS, CDR2 YFSETQ. The CDR3 region is CASSFGGTGAEERYV. DNA of the CDR3: TGCGCCAGCAGTTTTGGAGGGACAGGGGCGGAGGAGCGGTACGTC.

This chain links TRBV6-6 with TRBJ1-3, with D hard to call. V lost 7 bases and J 2 bases, leaving 12 bases between the germline ends. Germline-derived CDR1 and CDR2 are MNHNY and SVGAGI (reference sequence). This CDR3 is 14 amino acids long. CDR3 DNA sequence: TGTGCCAGCACGGGAACGGTCCCTGGAAACACCATATATTTT. It encodes CASTGTVPGNTIYF.

This chain links TRBV24-1 with TRBJ2-2, with TRBD2 as a possible D gene (5 bases). The V end lost 1 base, the J end lost 6 bases, and 8 bases lay between the germline ends. This CDR3 region has 14 residues. CDR1 is KGHDR, CDR2 SFDVKD, per germline. CDR3 DNA sequence: TGTGCCACCAGTGATTTCAACGGGGCCGGGGAGCTGTTTTTT. This encodes CATSDFNGAGELFF.

This chain connects TRBV19 to TRBJ1-2, with D unclear. Per the germline V gene, CDR1 is LNHDA and CDR2 is SQIVND (reference sequence). The CDR3 spans 15 residues. The ends were cut back, 4 bases at V and 1 base at J, with 13 bases in the middle. Here the CDR3 reads CASSSFDGSNYGYTF. Written as DNA, the CDR3 is TGTGCCAGTAGTAGTTTCGATGGGAGTAACTATGGCTACACCTTC.

Written as DNA, the CDR3 is TGTGCCAGCAGCCCGACCGGACACCGAAATCAGCCCCAGCATTTT. It translates to CASSPTGHRNQPQHF. The chain recombines TRBV5-8 with TRBJ1-5; perhaps TRBD1 as D (5 bases). V lost 4 bases and J 4 bases, leaving 15 bases between the germline ends. Germline values: CDR1 SGHTS, CDR2 YDEGEE. CDR3 length: 15 amino acids.

This clone has just a few counts. The chain joins TRBV7-8 to TRBJ1-3; no clear D. With 1 base removed from V and 1 base from J, the gap between germline ends came to 5 bases. The CDR3 loop spans 14 amino acids. The V gene's germline CDR1 is SGHVS and CDR2 FQNEAQ. CDR3 sequence: CASSLGTSGNTIYF. CDR3 coding DNA: TGTGCCAGCAGCTTAGGCACATCTGGAAACACCATATATTTT.

The genes are TRBV12-3 or TRBV12-4 and TRBJ2-7; maybe TRBD2 (5 bases). V lost 6 bases and J lost 2, with 11 bases in between. This CDR3 spans 13 amino acids. CDR3: CASSPGVPYEQYF. Written as DNA, the CDR3 is TGTGCCAGCAGCCCCGGGGTCCCCTACGAGCAGTACTTC.

This sequence joins TRBV3-1 (or the pseudogene TRBV3-2) and TRBJ1-2; TRBD1 agrees at 8 bases. CDR1 is LGHDT, CDR2 YNNKEL, per germline (reference sequence). CDR3 length equals 15 residues. The junction had 8 bases not matched to a gene; V was cut back by 5 bases and J by 3 bases. CDR3 DNA sequence: TGTGCCAGCAGCACGCGGACAGGGTCGGACTATGGCTACACCTTC. Translation: CASSTRTGSDYGYTF.

This clone was seen just once. This chain uses TRBV25-1 with TRBJ1-4; D gene uncertain. V was trimmed by 0 bases and J by 6 bases, leaving 14 bases between them. This CDR3 is built from 16 residues. Germline values: CDR1 MGHDK, CDR2 SYGVNS. CDR3 DNA sequence: TGTGCCAGCAGTGAATACGTCGAGTTCGCGGATGAAAAACTGTTTTTT. Translation gives CASSEYVEFADEKLFF.

This chain connects TRBV6-5 to TRBJ1-2; 7 bases agree with TRBD1. The CDR3 has 13 amino acids. Looked up from germline, CDR1 is MNHEY and CDR2 is SVGAGI. V lost 6 bases, J lost 6 bases, and 7 bases stayed unmatched. CDR3 nucleotide sequence: TGTGCCAGCAGGGAGGGGGCGCGAGATGGCTACACCTTC. It translates to CASREGARDGYTF.

The chain couples TRBV20-1 to TRBJ1-5; the D gene is possibly TRBD1 (6 bases). With 3 bases removed from V and 3 bases from J, the gap between germline ends came to 9 bases. CDR1 is DFQATT, CDR2 SNEGSKA, per germline (reference sequence). This CDR3 has 13 residues. DNA for the CDR3: TGCAGTGCTAGTACAGGGAACAATCAGCCCCAGCATTTT. This gives the protein CSASTGNNQPQHF.

The CDR3 loop reads CASSMRLILAGVINEQFF. The CDR3 coding sequence is TGTGCCAGTAGTATGAGACTTATACTAGCGGGAGTAATCAATGAGCAGTTCTTC. The chain carries TRBV19 and TRBJ2-1, with 11 positions matching TRBD2. After removal of 3 bases from V and 6 bases from J, the junction contained 13 bases not matched to a gene. CDR3 size: 18 residues. The germline V gene has CDR1 LNHDA and CDR2 SQIVND (reference sequence).

The J gene is TRBJ2-7, the V gene TRBV19; D perhaps matches TRBD2 (5 bases). Deletions cut 0 bases from V and 3 bases from J, with 15 bases between. This CDR3 has 16 amino acids. Looked up from germline, CDR1 is LNHDA and CDR2 is SQIVND (reference sequence). The CDR3 nucleotides are TGTGCCAGTAGTATAGAGGGAACGGGGATTCTCTACGAGCAGTACTTC. Translated: CASSIEGTGILYEQYF.

V is TRBV27 and J is TRBJ1-2, with 8 bases aligning to TRBD1. The CDR3 is made up of 14 amino acids. The junction had 5 bases not matched to a gene; V was cut back by 5 bases and J by 3 bases. Germline CDR1 MNHEY, CDR2 SMNVEV (reference sequence). The CDR3 spells CASSTADRDYGYTF. In DNA form, the CDR3 reads TGTGCCAGCAGTACCGCGGACAGGGACTATGGCTACACCTTC.

Only a few counts were recorded for this clone. This chain links TRBV3-1 (or the pseudogene TRBV3-2) with TRBJ2-1; TRBD1 matches 10 bases. CDR1 and CDR2 (germline): LGHDT, YNNKEL (reference sequence). The J segment lost 5 bases and the V segment lost 1 base, leaving 2 bases of the junction unmatched. The CDR3 runs 15 residues. CDR3 DNA sequence: TGTGCCAGCAGCCAAGGACAGGGGGCGCACAATGAGCAGTTCTTC. Protein product: CASSQGQGAHNEQFF.

This sequence joins TRBV28 and TRBJ1-5; D ambiguous. Germline lookup yields CDR1 MDHEN and CDR2 SYDVKM. V gave up 8 bases and J gave up 6 bases, with 20 bases separating them. This CDR3 is 15 amino acids long. The DNA for the CDR3 is TGTGCCAGCCGCCAGCTGGGTGGGTCAGGTCAGCCCCAGCATTTT. It translates to CASRQLGGSGQPQHF.

The V and J genes are TRBV2 and TRBJ1-6, with a weak D call TRBD1 (5 bases). The CDR3 sequence is 14 residues long. In germline, CDR1 is SNHLY, CDR2 FYNNEI. V shed 3 bases and J shed 9 bases, with 12 bases lying between them. The CDR3 region is CASSEDQGSSPLHF. In DNA form, the CDR3 reads TGTGCCAGCAGTGAGGACCAGGGTAGTTCACCCCTCCACTTT.

The chain recombines TRBV4-1 with TRBJ1-2; D possibly corresponds to TRBD1 (5 bases). Trimming stripped 1 base from V and 0 bases from J, with 6 bases between. The length of the CDR3 is 14 residues. CDR1 is MGHRA and CDR2 is YSYEKL in the germline V gene. Here the CDR3 DNA reads TGCGCCAGCAGCCAAGCGACAGCTAACTATGGCTACACCTTC. Translating gives CASSQATANYGYTF.

This rearrangement joins TRBV18 to TRBJ1-4, with D unclear. With 4 bases removed from V and 5 bases from J, the gap between germline ends came to 14 bases. Germline values: CDR1 KGHSH, CDR2 LQKENI. The CDR3 loop spans 15 amino acids. CDR3 bases: TGTGCCAGCTCACGGGATCGGACGGGAAATGAAAAACTGTTTTTT. It translates to CASSRDRTGNEKLFF.